This entry lists 8 T cell receptor beta chains sequenced from one sample in a study of cytomegalovirus exposure and HLA in healthy donors. The PCR employed 60 Vbeta primers together with 13 Jbeta primers. Sequenced by immunoSEQ multiplex PCR; TCRdb stores in-frame clones only, minus some. There are about 180,000 clones in the sample; 76% occur only once, and 2% to 3% lies in the top ten. Sequencing used PBMCs. The receptors were sampled from a woman in her 30s in good health and CMV-seropositive.

The rearrangement joins TRBV4-1 to TRBJ2-7; 7 nucleotides line up with TRBD1. The CDR3 loop spans 16 amino acids. Germline V gene lookup returns CDR1 MGHRA and CDR2 YSYEKL. V shed 0 bases, J shed 6 bases, and the junction held 11 bases outside the gene matches. The CDR3 spells CASSQDPGQELREQYF. The CDR3, as DNA: TGCGCCAGCAGCCAAGACCCAGGACAGGAACTACGCGAGCAGTACTTC.

The CDR3 protein is CASSPSSGTGYGNTIYF. In nucleotides, the CDR3 is TGTGCCAGCAGCCCGTCCTCCGGGACAGGGTACGGAAACACCATATATTTT. This rearrangement joins TRBV7-2 to TRBJ1-3; 9 positions agree with TRBD1. V was pared by 5 bases and J by 4 bases, with 12 bases of the junction left unmatched. Germline CDR1 reads SGHTA; CDR2 reads FQGNSA. The CDR3 is 17 amino acids.

The CDR3 DNA sequence: TGTGCCAGCAGCTTACAGGGGGAACCCTACAATGAGCAGTTCTTC. This translates into CASSLQGEPYNEQFF. The J gene is TRBJ2-1, the V gene TRBV11-1; 7 bases align to TRBD1. The CDR3 sequence is 15 residues long. Germline values: CDR1 SGHAT, CDR2 FQDESV (reference sequence). Trimming cost V 2 bases and J 2 bases; bases outside gene matches: 3.

The chain is built from TRBV11-2 and TRBJ2-1; D unresolved. Per germline, CDR1 SGHAT and CDR2 FQNNGV. V lost 1 base and J lost 12, with 7 bases in between. The CDR3 is 11 amino acids. The DNA for the CDR3 is TGTGCCAGCAGCTTAGGGCACGTGCAGTTCTTC. Residues: CASSLGHVQFF.

This clone was picked up one time. CDR3 region: CASSQDHGTSYEQYF. The CDR3 region has the DNA TGCGCCAGCAGCCAAGATCACGGGACATCATACGAGCAGTACTTC. This chain joins TRBV4-3 and TRBJ2-7; perhaps TRBD1 as D (6 bases). V was shortened by 0 bases and J by 4 bases, with 13 bases between the two germline ends. The CDR3 extends over 15 amino acids. CDR1 is LGHNA, CDR2 YSLEER, per germline.

This chain joins TRBV11-2 and TRBJ1-1; D is unresolved. Germline V gene data show CDR1 as SGHAT and CDR2 as FQNNGV. Trimming left V 4 bases short and J 4 bases short, with 19 bases between. The CDR3 is 16 amino acids. CDR3 coding DNA: TGTGCCAGCAGCTCACTAGGAACGGGTTTTAGCACTGAAGCTTTCTTT. It is translated as CASSSLGTGFSTEAFF.

The chain employs TRBV11-2 and TRBJ2-7; 8 bases are shared with TRBD2. Germline V gives CDR1 SGHAT, CDR2 FQNNGV. There are 16 residues in the CDR3. Trimming cost V 0 bases and J 2 bases; bases outside gene matches: 6. CDR3 in DNA: TGTGCCAGCAGCTTAGATCGAGCAGCGGGGGCCTACGAGCAGTACTTC. It codes for CASSLDRAAGAYEQYF.

The chain recombines TRBV28 with TRBJ2-1, with TRBD2 matching over 8 bases. The CDR3 contains 15 residues. Germline V gene data show CDR1 as MDHEN and CDR2 as SYDVKM. V was clipped by 2 bases and J by 0 bases; unmatched bases: 0. The CDR3 protein is CASSLLAGSYNEQFF. The CDR3 coding sequence is TGTGCCAGCAGTTTACTAGCGGGCTCCTACAATGAGCAGTTCTTC. Using reference TRBV28 and TRBJ2-1 for the parts outside the CDR3, the full variable domain is DVKVTQSSRYLVKRTGEKVFLECVQDMDHENMFWYRQDPGLGLRLIYFSYDVKMKEKGDIPEGYSVSREKKERFSLILESASTNQTSMYLCASSLLAGSYNEQFFGPGTRLTVL.